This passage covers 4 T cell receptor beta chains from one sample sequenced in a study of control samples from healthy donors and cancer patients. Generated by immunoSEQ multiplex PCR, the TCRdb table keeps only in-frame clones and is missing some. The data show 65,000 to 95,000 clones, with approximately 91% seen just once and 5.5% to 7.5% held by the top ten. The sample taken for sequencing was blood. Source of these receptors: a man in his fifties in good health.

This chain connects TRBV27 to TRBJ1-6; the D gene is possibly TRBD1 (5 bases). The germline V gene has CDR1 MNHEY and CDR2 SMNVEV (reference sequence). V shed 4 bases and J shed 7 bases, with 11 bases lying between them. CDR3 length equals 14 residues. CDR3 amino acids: CASSSQGSNSPLHF. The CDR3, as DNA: TGTGCCAGCAGTTCTCAGGGAAGCAATTCACCCCTCCACTTT.

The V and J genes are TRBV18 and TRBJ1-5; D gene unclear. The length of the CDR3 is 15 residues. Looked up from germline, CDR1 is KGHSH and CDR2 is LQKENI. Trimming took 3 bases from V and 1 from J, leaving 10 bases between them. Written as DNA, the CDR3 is TGTGCCAGCTCACCTGCGGCGGAAAGCAATCAGCCCCAGCATTTT. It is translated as CASSPAAESNQPQHF.

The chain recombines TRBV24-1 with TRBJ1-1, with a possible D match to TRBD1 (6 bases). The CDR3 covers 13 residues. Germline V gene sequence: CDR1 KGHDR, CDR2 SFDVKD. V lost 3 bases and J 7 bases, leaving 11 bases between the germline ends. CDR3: CATSDRGQIEAFF. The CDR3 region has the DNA TGTGCCACCAGTGATCGTGGACAGATTGAAGCTTTCTTT.

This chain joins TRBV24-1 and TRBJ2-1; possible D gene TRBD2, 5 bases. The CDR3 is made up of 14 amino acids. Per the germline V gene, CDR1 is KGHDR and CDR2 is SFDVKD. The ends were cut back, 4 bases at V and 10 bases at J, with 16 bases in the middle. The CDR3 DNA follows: TGTGCCACCAGTGACAGTAAGAGACGGGGAGAGCAGTTCTTC. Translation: CATSDSKRRGEQFF.